These 19 T cell receptor beta chains originate from one sample sequenced in a study of blood T cell repertoires in COVID-19. The data were produced by immunoSEQ multiplex PCR, yet TCRdb's version contains in-frame clones alone and is incomplete. The sample holds roughly 200,000 clones; 65% to 90% are singletons and the top ten take 5.5% to 7%. Source material: peripheral blood. The receptors here all came from a man older than 75 with acute or convalescent COVID-19.

This clone occurred a few times. The J gene is TRBJ1-4, the V gene TRBV10-2; D remains ambiguous. Deletions cut 8 bases from V and 5 bases from J, with 12 bases between. Germline CDR1 reads WSHSY; CDR2 reads SAAADI. The CDR3 runs 13 residues. CDR3 region: CASSRPPNEKLFF. The CDR3, as DNA: TGCGCCAGCTCTAGGCCCCCAAATGAAAAACTGTTTTTT.

The rearrangement uses TRBV10-3 and TRBJ2-7, with TRBD2 matching over 8 bases. The CDR3 is made up of 13 amino acids. The germline V gene has CDR1 ENHRY and CDR2 SYGVKD. The trim removed 11 bases at V and 4 bases at J, leaving 10 bases unmatched. CDR3 sequence reads: CAVSVGGGYEQYV. CDR3 sequence (DNA): TGTGCCGTATCGGTTGGCGGGGGGTACGAGCAGTACGTC.

This clone was seen just once. The V and J genes are TRBV7-2 and TRBJ2-3; tentative D call: TRBD1 (5 bases). The CDR3 length is 16 residues. CDR1 is SGHTA, CDR2 FQGNSA, per germline. Trimming stripped 2 bases from V and 4 bases from J, with 16 bases between. The CDR3 sequence is CASSLMGRAVSDTQYF. CDR3 DNA sequence: TGTGCCAGCAGCTTAATGGGCAGGGCTGTGTCAGATACGCAGTATTTT.

The chain carries TRBV6-5 and TRBJ2-5; TRBD2 aligns across 11 bases. Germline loops: CDR1 MNHEY, CDR2 SVGAGI. CDR3 size: 16 residues. Trimming at V came to 0 bases and at J to 5 bases, leaving 5 bases not matched to a gene. CDR3 DNA: TGTGCCAGCAGTTACTCGATGACTAGCGGGAAGGAGACCCAGTACTTC. It yields the protein CASSYSMTSGKETQYF.

This clone was seen a few times. The rearrangement joins TRBV10-1 to TRBJ1-1; D uncertain. V lost 6 bases, J lost 2 bases, and 4 bases lay in between. This CDR3 has 11 residues. CDR1 WNHNN and CDR2 SYGVQD come from the germline V gene (reference sequence). CDR3 loop: CASRANTEAFF. The CDR3 DNA reads as TGCGCCAGCAGAGCCAACACTGAAGCTTTCTTT.

The chain carries TRBV9 and TRBJ2-1; 12 bases fit TRBD1. J lost 4 bases, V lost 3 bases, and 8 bases had no gene match. CDR3 length: 17 residues. Germline CDR1 SGDLS, CDR2 YYNGEE. CDR3 DNA: TGTGCCAGCAGCGCTCCGCTGGGACAGGGGGCTTACAATGAGCAGTTCTTC. Translating gives CASSAPLGQGAYNEQFF.

V is TRBV6-5 and J is TRBJ1-3, with TRBD1 identical over 7 bases. CDR3 length: 15 residues. The germline CDR1 and CDR2 sequences are MNHEY and SVGAGI. The ends lost 4 bases at V and 5 bases at J; junction bases unmatched: 8. The chain's CDR3 is CASSFDRAPRNTIYF. CDR3 bases: TGTGCCAGCAGTTTCGACAGGGCCCCTAGAAACACCATATATTTT.

The DNA of the CDR3 is TGCGCCAGCAGCTTGGCCGGAATTACGGGAGGGCTTCAAGAGACCCAGTACTTC. Its translation: CASSLAGITGGLQETQYF. The rearrangement joins TRBV5-1 to TRBJ2-5, with 8 positions matching TRBD2. CDR1 and CDR2 (germline): SGHRS, YFSETQ. The CDR3 sequence is 18 residues long. Trimming removed 0 bases from V and 2 bases from J; junction bases left unmatched: 12.

The chain uses TRBV7-2 and TRBJ2-3; 11 bases map to TRBD1. V shed 0 bases and J 4 bases; nucleotides not matched to a gene: 3. CDR1 and CDR2 from the germline V gene are SGHTA and FQGNSA. The CDR3 totals 16 residues. The CDR3 loop reads CASSLARTGGADTQYF. The CDR3 DNA reads TGTGCCAGCAGCTTAGCCCGGACAGGGGGCGCAGATACGCAGTATTTT.

This chain uses TRBV6-1 with TRBJ2-3; 7 nucleotides agree with TRBD1. Germline assignment: CDR1 MNHNS and CDR2 SASEGT. CDR3 length: 15 amino acids. The V gene end was trimmed by 2 bases and the J gene end by 6 bases; junction bases not matched to a gene: 8. In DNA form, the CDR3 reads TGTGCCAGCAGTGAACGACAGGGCATTATGGATACGCAGTATTTT. It encodes CASSERQGIMDTQYF.

The chain links TRBV19 to TRBJ2-3, with 8 nucleotides matching TRBD1. Per the germline V gene, CDR1 is LNHDA and CDR2 is SQIVND (reference sequence). V lost 6 bases, J lost 0 bases, and 2 bases stayed unmatched. The CDR3 is 14 residues long. CDR3 sequence reads: CASSRQGSTDTQYF. CDR3 DNA: TGTGCCAGTAGCAGACAGGGGAGCACAGATACGCAGTATTTT. Using reference TRBV19 and TRBJ2-3 for the parts outside the CDR3, the full variable domain is DGGITQSPKYLFRKEGQNVTLSCEQNLNHDAMYWYRQDPGQGLRLIYYSQIVNDFQKGDIAEGYSVSREKKESFPLTVTSAQKNPTAFYLCASSRQGSTDTQYFGPGTRLTVL.

This chain uses TRBV19 with TRBJ1-5; D might be TRBD1 (5 bases). CDR1 is LNHDA, CDR2 SQIVND, per germline (reference sequence). Between the trimmed V and J ends, which lost 5 bases and 5 bases, there was a span of 13 bases. CDR3 size: 14 residues. The CDR3 is CASSSRQTYQPQHF. CDR3 DNA sequence: TGTGCCAGTAGTTCCCGACAGACCTATCAGCCCCAGCATTTT.

This chain joins TRBV11-3 and TRBJ2-2; D is perhaps TRBD2 (7 bases). The CDR3 extends over 16 amino acids. Trimming took 8 bases from V and 0 from J, leaving 16 bases between them. CDR1 and CDR2 from the germline V gene are SGHNT and YENEEA. CDR3 nucleotide sequence: TGTGCCAGCGGTAGGGGGAGCGGGGCGAACACCGGGGAGCTGTTTTTT. Its protein is CASGRGSGANTGELFF.

This clone appeared a single time. The genes are TRBV10-1 and TRBJ2-1; TRBD2 matches 8 bases. The germline CDR1 and CDR2 sequences are WNHNN and SYGVQD (reference sequence). The ends lost 4 bases at V and 9 bases at J; junction bases unmatched: 8. This CDR3 comprises 14 residues. DNA for the CDR3: TGCGCCAGCAGTGTGGACGGGAGGGCCGTTGAGCAGTTCTTC. It encodes CASSVDGRAVEQFF.

V usage is TRBV15 and J usage is TRBJ1-6; D gene uncertain. The CDR3 contains 16 residues. The V end lost 4 bases, the J end lost 6 bases, and 16 bases lay between the germline ends. CDR1 and CDR2 from the germline V gene are LNHNV and YYDKDF (reference sequence). The CDR3: CATSTGWTSRNSPLHF. The CDR3 bases are TGTGCCACCAGCACGGGATGGACGTCCCGTAATTCACCCCTCCACTTT.

This chain uses TRBV6-4 with TRBJ1-5, with TRBD1 matching 9 bases. V lost 5 bases and J lost 6; bases outside the gene matches: 8. The CDR3 contains 15 residues. The germline CDR1 and CDR2 sequences are MRHNA and SNTAGT. CDR3 amino acids: CASSPTGGEFQPQHF. The DNA for the CDR3 is TGTGCCAGCAGTCCCACAGGGGGCGAGTTTCAGCCCCAGCATTTT.

V gene TRBV4-1 combines with J gene TRBJ2-5; the D gene is possibly TRBD1 (6 bases). This CDR3 has 15 amino acids. From germline, CDR1 is MGHRA and CDR2 YSYEKL. V was shortened by 0 bases and J by 4 bases, with 12 bases between the two germline ends. Here the CDR3 reads CASSQEQGWGETQYF. The DNA for the CDR3 is TGCGCCAGCAGCCAAGAACAGGGATGGGGAGAGACCCAGTACTTC.

This clone was seen a few times. The chain recombines TRBV4-1 with TRBJ2-7, with D perhaps matching TRBD2 (6 bases). The germline V gene encodes CDR1 MGHRA and CDR2 YSYEKL. CDR3 length: 15 residues. Trimming removed 2 bases from V and 0 bases from J, with 11 bases in between. The DNA for the CDR3 is TGCGCCAGCAGCCAAACCGGGACTGCCTCCTACGAGCAGTACTTC. It is translated as CASSQTGTASYEQYF.

The chain joins TRBV6-4 to TRBJ1-1; perhaps TRBD1 as D (6 bases). CDR1 is MRHNA, CDR2 SNTAGT, per germline. Trimming took off 0 bases at V and 14 bases at J, with 19 bases between the two ends. This CDR3 is built from 14 residues. The DNA of the CDR3 is TGTGCCAGCAGTGACTCGATATTGACAGGTCGACGCTTCTTT. Its protein is CASSDSILTGRRFF.